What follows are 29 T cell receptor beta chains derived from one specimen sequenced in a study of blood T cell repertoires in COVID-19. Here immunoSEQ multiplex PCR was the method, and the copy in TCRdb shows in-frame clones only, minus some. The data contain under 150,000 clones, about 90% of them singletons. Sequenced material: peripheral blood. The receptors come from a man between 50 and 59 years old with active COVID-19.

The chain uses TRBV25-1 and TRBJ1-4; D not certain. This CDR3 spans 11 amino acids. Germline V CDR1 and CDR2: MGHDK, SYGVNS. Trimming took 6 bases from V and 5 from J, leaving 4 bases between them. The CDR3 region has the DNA TGTGCCAGCAGACACAATGAAAAACTGTTTTTT. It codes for CASRHNEKLFF. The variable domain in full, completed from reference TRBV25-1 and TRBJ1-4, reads EADIYQTPRYLVIGTGKKITLECSQTMGHDKMYWYQQDPGMELHLIHYSYGVNSTEKGDLSSESTVSRIRTEHFPLTLESARPSHTSQYLCASRHNEKLFFGSGTQLSVL.

The CDR3, as DNA: TGTGCCAGCAGTCACGGACTAGTTATAGATACGCAGTATTTT. This translates into CASSHGLVIDTQYF. The genes are TRBV6-6 and TRBJ2-3, with TRBD2 matching over 7 bases. Trimming cost V 5 bases and J 5 bases; bases outside gene matches: 7. CDR3 size: 14 residues. Germline CDR1 MNHNY, CDR2 SVGAGI (reference sequence).

DNA for the CDR3: TGTGCCAGCAGCTTAGGGGCTAGCGGGGGGGCCATAGATACGCAGTATTTT. Translated, it gives CASSLGASGGAIDTQYF. The V and J genes are TRBV7-2 and TRBJ2-3; 12 nucleotides match TRBD2. J was trimmed by 5 bases and V by 1 base; bases with no gene match: 7. Germline CDR1 is SGHTA and CDR2 is FQGNSA. There are 17 residues in the CDR3.

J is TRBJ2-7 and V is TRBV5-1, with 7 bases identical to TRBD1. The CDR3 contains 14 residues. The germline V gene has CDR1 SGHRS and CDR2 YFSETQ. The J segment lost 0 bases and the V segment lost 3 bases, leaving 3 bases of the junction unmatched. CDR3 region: CASSSGQPSYEQYF. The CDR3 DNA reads TGCGCCAGCAGCTCGGGACAGCCCTCCTACGAGCAGTACTTC.

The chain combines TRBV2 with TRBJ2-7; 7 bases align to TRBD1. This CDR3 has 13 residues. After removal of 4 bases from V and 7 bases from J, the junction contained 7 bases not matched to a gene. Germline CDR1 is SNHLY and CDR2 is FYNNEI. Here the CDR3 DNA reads TGTGCCAGCAGTGGCGAGGGGGCCGGGGAGCAGTACTTC. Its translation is CASSGEGAGEQYF. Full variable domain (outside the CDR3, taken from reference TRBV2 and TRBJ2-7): EPEVTQTPSHQVTQMGQEVILRCVPISNHLYFYWYRQILGQKVEFLVSFYNNEISEKSEIFDDQFSVERPDGSNFTLKIRSTKLEDSAMYFCASSGEGAGEQYFGPGTRLTVT.

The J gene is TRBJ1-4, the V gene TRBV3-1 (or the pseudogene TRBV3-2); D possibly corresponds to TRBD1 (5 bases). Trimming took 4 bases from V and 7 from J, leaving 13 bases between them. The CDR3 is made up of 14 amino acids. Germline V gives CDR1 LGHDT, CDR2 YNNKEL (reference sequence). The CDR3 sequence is CASSRGTASEKLFF. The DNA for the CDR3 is TGTGCCAGCAGCCGTGGGACTGCGAGTGAAAAACTGTTTTTT.

This CDR3 is CASSYAGLAGGRGTQYF. The DNA for the CDR3 is TGTGCCAGCAGTTACGCCGGACTAGCGGGGGGCCGCGGGACCCAGTACTTC. The rearrangement joins TRBV6-2 or TRBV6-3 to TRBJ2-5; 14 bases are shared with TRBD2. Trimming at V came to 2 bases and at J to 7 bases, leaving 9 bases not matched to a gene. The CDR3 is made up of 17 amino acids. Per the germline V gene, CDR1 is MNHEY and CDR2 is SVGEGT.

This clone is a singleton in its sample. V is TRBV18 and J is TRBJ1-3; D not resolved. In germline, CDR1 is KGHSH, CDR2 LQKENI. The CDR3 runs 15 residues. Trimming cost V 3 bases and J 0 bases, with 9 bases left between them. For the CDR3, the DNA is TGTGCCAGCTCACCTAGACTGACCTCTGGAAACACCATATATTTT. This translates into CASSPRLTSGNTIYF.

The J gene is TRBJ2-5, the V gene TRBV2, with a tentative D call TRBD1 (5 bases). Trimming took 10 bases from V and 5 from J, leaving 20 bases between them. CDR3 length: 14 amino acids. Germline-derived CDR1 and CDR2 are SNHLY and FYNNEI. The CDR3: CAIIKIGVQETQYF. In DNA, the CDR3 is TGTGCCATTATTAAAATAGGGGTCCAGGAGACCCAGTACTTC.

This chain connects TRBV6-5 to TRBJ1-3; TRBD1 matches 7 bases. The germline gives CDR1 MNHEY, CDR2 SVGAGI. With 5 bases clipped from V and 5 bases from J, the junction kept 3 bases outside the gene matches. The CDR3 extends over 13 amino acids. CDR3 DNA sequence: TGTGCCAGCAGTCGGGACAGCAGAAACACCATATATTTT. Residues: CASSRDSRNTIYF.

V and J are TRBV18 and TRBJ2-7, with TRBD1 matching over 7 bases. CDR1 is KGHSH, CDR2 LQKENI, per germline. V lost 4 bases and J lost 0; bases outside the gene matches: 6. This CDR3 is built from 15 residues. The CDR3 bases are TGTGCCAGCTCACGCCGCGCAGGGGGCTCCTACGAGCAGTACTTC. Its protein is CASSRRAGGSYEQYF.

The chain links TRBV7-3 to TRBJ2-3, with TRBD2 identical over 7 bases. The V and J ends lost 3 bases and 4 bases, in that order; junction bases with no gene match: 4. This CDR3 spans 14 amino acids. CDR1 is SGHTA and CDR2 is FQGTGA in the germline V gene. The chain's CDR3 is CASSLYRGADTQYF. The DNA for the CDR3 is TGTGCCAGCAGCTTGTACCGGGGGGCAGATACGCAGTATTTT.

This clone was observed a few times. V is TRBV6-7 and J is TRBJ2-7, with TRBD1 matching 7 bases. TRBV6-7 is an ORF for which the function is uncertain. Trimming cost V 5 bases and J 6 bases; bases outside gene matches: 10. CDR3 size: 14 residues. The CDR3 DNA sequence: TGTGCCAGCAGTCCCGGGACAGCATATGGCGAGCAGTACTTC. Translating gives CASSPGTAYGEQYF.

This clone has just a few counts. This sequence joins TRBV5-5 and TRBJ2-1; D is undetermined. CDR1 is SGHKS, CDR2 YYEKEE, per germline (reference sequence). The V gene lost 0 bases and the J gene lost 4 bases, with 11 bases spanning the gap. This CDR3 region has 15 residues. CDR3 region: CASSLDSLYYNEQFF. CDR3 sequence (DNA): TGTGCCAGCAGCTTGGACAGCCTTTATTACAATGAGCAGTTCTTC.

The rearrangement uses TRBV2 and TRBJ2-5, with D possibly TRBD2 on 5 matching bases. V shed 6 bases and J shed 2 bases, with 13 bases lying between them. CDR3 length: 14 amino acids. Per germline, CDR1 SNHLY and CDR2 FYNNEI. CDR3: CASRASRVQETQYF. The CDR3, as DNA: TGTGCCAGCAGAGCCTCGCGGGTACAAGAGACCCAGTACTTC.

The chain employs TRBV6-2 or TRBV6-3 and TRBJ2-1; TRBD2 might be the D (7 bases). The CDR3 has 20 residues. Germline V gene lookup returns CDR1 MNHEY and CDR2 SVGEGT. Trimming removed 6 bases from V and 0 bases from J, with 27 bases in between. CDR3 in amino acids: CASRPTSLSSGGHSYNEQFF. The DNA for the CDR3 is TGTGCCAGCAGACCTACTAGCTTGTCGTCGGGGGGACACTCCTACAATGAGCAGTTCTTC.

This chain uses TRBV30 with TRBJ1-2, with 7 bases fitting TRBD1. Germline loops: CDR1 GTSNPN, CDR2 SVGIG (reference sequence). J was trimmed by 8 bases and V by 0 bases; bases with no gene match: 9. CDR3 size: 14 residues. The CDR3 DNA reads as TGTGCCTGGAGTGTACTCAGGGGGTCGAAAGGCTACACCTTC. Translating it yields CAWSVLRGSKGYTF.

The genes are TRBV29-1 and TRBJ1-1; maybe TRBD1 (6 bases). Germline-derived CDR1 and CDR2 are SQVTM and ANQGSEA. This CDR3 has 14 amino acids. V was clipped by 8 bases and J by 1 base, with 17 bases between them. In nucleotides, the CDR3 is TGCAGCCCTGAATTGGGGGGGCAGAACACTGAAGCTTTCTTT. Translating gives CSPELGGQNTEAFF.

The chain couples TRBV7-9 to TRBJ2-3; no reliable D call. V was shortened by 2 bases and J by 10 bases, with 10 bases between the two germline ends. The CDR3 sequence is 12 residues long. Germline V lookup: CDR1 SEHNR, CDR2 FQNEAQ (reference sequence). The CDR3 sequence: CASSLSDRAQYF. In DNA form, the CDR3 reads TGTGCCAGCAGCTTATCCGACCGGGCGCAGTATTTT.

CDR3 sequence: CASSITSDGGNIQYF. As DNA, the CDR3 is TGTGCCAGCAGCATAACCTCCGACGGAGGAAACATTCAGTACTTC. The V gene is TRBV7-2, the J gene TRBJ2-4; tentative D call: TRBD2 (5 bases). Trimming stripped 5 bases from V and 6 bases from J, with 17 bases between. Germline-derived CDR1 and CDR2 are SGHTA and FQGNSA. This CDR3 spans 15 amino acids. Complete variable domain (other parts from reference TRBV7-2 and TRBJ2-4): GAGVSQSPSNKVTEKGKDVELRCDPISGHTALYWYRQSLGQGLEFLIYFQGNSAPDKSGLPSDRFSAERTGGSVSTLTIQRTQQEDSAVYLCASSITSDGGNIQYFGAGTRLSVL.

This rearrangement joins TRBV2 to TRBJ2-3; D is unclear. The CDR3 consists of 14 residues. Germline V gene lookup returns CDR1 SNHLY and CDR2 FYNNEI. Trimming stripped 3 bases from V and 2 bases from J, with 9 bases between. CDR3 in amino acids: CASSDGLLTDTQYF. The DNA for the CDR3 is TGTGCCAGCAGTGATGGGCTACTCACAGATACGCAGTATTTT.

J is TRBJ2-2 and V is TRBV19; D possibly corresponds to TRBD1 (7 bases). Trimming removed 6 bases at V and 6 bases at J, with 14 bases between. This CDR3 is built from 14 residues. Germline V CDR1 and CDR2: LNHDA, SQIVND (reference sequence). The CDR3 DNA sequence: TGTGCCAGTAGGGCAGGGGGGTACCCCGGGGAGCTGTTTTTT. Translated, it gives CASRAGGYPGELFF. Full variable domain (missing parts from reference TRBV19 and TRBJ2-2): DGGITQSPKYLFRKEGQNVTLSCEQNLNHDAMYWYRQDPGQGLRLIYYSQIVNDFQKGDIAEGYSVSREKKESFPLTVTSAQKNPTAFYLCASRAGGYPGELFFGEGSRLTVL.

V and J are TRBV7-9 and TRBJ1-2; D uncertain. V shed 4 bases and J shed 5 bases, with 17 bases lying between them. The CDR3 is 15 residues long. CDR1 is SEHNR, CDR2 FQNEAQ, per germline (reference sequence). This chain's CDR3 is CASSSEVARSYGYTF. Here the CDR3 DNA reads TGTGCCAGCAGCTCAGAGGTCGCACGGTCTTATGGCTACACCTTC.

The CDR3 sequence is CATSGARTGGVVNTEAFF. CDR3 in DNA: TGTGCCACCAGTGGGGCGAGGACAGGGGGCGTAGTGAACACTGAAGCTTTCTTT. This sequence joins TRBV24-1 and TRBJ1-1; TRBD1 agrees at 11 bases. Per the germline V gene, CDR1 is KGHDR and CDR2 is SFDVKD. The CDR3 sequence is 18 residues long. V shed 5 bases, J shed 0 bases, and the junction held 10 bases outside the gene matches.

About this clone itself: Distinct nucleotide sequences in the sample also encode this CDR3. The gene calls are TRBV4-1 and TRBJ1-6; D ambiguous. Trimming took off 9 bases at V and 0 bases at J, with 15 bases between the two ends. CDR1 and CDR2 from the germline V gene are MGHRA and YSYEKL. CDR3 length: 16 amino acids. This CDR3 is CASSRGSSSYNSPLHF. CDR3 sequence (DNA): TGCGCCAGTTCGCGAGGGTCCAGCTCCTATAATTCACCCCTCCACTTT.

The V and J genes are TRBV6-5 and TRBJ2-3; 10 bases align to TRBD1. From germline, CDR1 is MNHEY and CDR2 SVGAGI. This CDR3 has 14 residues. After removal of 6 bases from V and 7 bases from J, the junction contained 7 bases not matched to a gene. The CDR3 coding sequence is TGTGCCAGCAGGTTGGACAGGGGGAAGAATACGCAGTATTTT. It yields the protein CASRLDRGKNTQYF.

CDR3 residues: CASSLVSGATNEKLFF. The CDR3 DNA reads TGCGCCAGCAGCTTGGTTTCTGGAGCAACTAATGAAAAACTGTTTTTT. This rearrangement joins TRBV5-1 to TRBJ1-4; D gene unclear. Trimming removed 0 bases at V and 0 bases at J, with 9 bases between. Per the germline V gene, CDR1 is SGHRS and CDR2 is YFSETQ. The CDR3 runs 16 residues.

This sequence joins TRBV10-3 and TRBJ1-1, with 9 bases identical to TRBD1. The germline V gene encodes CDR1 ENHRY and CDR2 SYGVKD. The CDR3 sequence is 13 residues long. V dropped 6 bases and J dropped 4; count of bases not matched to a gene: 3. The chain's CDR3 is CAIRRQGGTEAFF. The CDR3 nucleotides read TGTGCCATCAGGCGACAGGGGGGCACTGAAGCTTTCTTT.

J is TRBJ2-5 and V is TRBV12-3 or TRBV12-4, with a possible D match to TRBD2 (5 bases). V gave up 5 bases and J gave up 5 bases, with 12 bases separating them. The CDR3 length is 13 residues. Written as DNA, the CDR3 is TGTGCCAGCAGTCTTTGGACTGGGGAGACCCAGTACTTC. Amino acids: CASSLWTGETQYF.